The 15 T cell receptor beta chains below come from one sample, sequenced in a study of neurological immune-mediated disorders. Each CDR3 protein is one row after TCRdb ran MiXCR on the 5' RACE reads. The table includes fewer than 40,000 distinct CDR3 sequences, approximately 6% detected once. Material: CD4+ T cells from blood. The receptor set was obtained from a woman between 45 and 65 years old in good health.

There are many counts of this clonotype. This chain's CDR3 is CASSDRGETGNTIYF. As DNA, the CDR3 is TGTGCCAGCAGCGACAGGGGAGAAACTGGAAACACCATATATTTT. The chain joins TRBV7-6 to TRBJ1-3; 8 bases map to TRBD1. Losses at the gene ends were 5 bases for V and 2 bases for J; bases not matched to a gene: 5. Looked up from germline, CDR1 is SGHVS and CDR2 is FNYEAQ. This CDR3 comprises 15 residues.

This clonotype was detected ten times or more. This chain connects TRBV11-2 to TRBJ2-7; 10 bases map to TRBD2. CDR3 size: 19 residues. Germline values: CDR1 SGHAT, CDR2 FQNNGV. V dropped 1 base and J dropped 4; count of bases not matched to a gene: 16. In DNA, the CDR3 is TGTGCCAGCAGCTTAGGTCTCGGCACCAGCGGGAGGGCCTGGTACGAGCAGTACTTC. Amino acid sequence: CASSLGLGTSGRAWYEQYF. The full variable domain, rest sourced from reference TRBV11-2 and TRBJ2-7, is EAGVAQSPRYKIIEKRQSVAFWCNPISGHATLYWYQQILGQGPKLLIQFQNNGVVDDSQLPKDRFSAERLKGVDSTLKIQPAKLEDSAVYLCASSLGLGTSGRAWYEQYFGPGTRLTVT.

As regards this clonotype: The conserved phenylalanine or tryptophan is not found at the CDR3 terminus, so this likely reflects a read error. The CDR3 reads CSARGPERSPLHG. CDR3 sequence (DNA): TGCAGTGCTAGGGGCCCGGAACGTTCACCCCTCCACGGT. This chain links TRBV20-1 with TRBJ1-6; D is unresolved. V was pared by 3 bases and J by 9 bases, with 12 bases between. This CDR3 spans 13 amino acids. Germline V gene sequence: CDR1 DFQATT, CDR2 SNEGSKA (reference sequence).

This clonotype has at least ten counts. The chain's CDR3 is CASSSTDYEQYF. CDR3 in DNA: TGCGCCAGCAGCTCGACAGATTACGAGCAGTACTTC. This chain connects TRBV5-1 to TRBJ2-7, with D perhaps TRBD1 (5 bases). Deletions cut 3 bases from V and 4 bases from J, with 8 bases between. Looked up from germline, CDR1 is SGHRS and CDR2 is YFSETQ. This CDR3 is 12 amino acids long.

This clonotype was detected ten times or more. J is TRBJ1-4 and V is TRBV7-9; D is uncertain. CDR1 is SEHNR and CDR2 is FQNEAQ in the germline V gene (reference sequence). V lost 2 bases and J lost 6, with 4 bases in between. The CDR3 runs to 12 residues. CDR3 protein: CASSLLDEKLFF. CDR3 sequence (DNA): TGTGCCAGCAGCTTATTGGATGAAAAACTGTTTTTT.

This clonotype was observed at least ten times. This sequence joins TRBV28 and TRBJ2-2; 10 bases align to TRBD1. Trimming took 6 bases from V and 3 from J; bases not matched to a gene: 7. The CDR3 covers 16 residues. CDR1 and CDR2 from the germline V gene are MDHEN and SYDVKM. The CDR3 nucleotides read TGTGCCAGCAGCACGACAGGGGGCATCGACACCGGGGAGCTGTTTTTT. Protein sequence: CASSTTGGIDTGELFF.

In this sample, this clonotype turned up many times. CDR3: CASSVAGSQYGEQYF. The CDR3 nucleotides read TGTGCCAGCAGCGTAGCTGGCAGTCAGTACGGCGAGCAGTACTTC. The chain has TRBV9 and TRBJ2-7; D gene unclear. The length of the CDR3 is 15 residues. With 0 bases removed from V and 6 bases from J, the gap between germline ends came to 16 bases. Germline CDR1 and CDR2: SGDLS and YYNGEE.

This clonotype was counted many times. The chain has TRBV6-1 and TRBJ1-5, with no clear D. The germline V gene has CDR1 MNHNS and CDR2 SASEGT. The CDR3 is 13 amino acids. Trimming took off 0 bases at V and 4 bases at J, with 4 bases between the two ends. CDR3 in amino acids: CASSEAQNQPQHF. The CDR3 DNA follows: TGTGCCAGCAGTGAAGCGCAAAATCAGCCCCAGCATTTT.

The CDR3 DNA reads as TGTGCCAGCAGCCAAGTCGGTGGGACTAGCGGGCCCCAGGCTACGCAGTATTTT. Its translation is CASSQVGGTSGPQATQYF. The rearrangement links TRBV4-2 to TRBJ2-3; TRBD2 matches at 12 bases. Trimming cost V 1 base and J 8 bases; bases outside gene matches: 13. The germline V gene has CDR1 LGHNA and CDR2 YNFKEQ. The CDR3 contains 18 residues.

The table lists this clonotype with many counts. V and J are TRBV29-1 and TRBJ2-7, with 10 nucleotides matching TRBD2. With 6 bases clipped from V and 7 bases from J, the junction kept 15 bases outside the gene matches. Germline assignment: CDR1 SQVTM and CDR2 ANQGSEA. This CDR3 has 15 residues. The CDR3 coding sequence is TGCAGCGTCCGTTCCCTAGCGGGGGCTTCGGGGGAGCAGTACTTC. Protein: CSVRSLAGASGEQYF.

The chain combines TRBV19 with TRBJ2-2; the match to TRBD1 covers 8 bases. V shed 5 bases, J shed 6 bases, and the junction held 2 bases outside the gene matches. The CDR3 has 13 amino acids. The germline CDR1 and CDR2 sequences are LNHDA and SQIVND (reference sequence). CDR3 in amino acids: CASSQGAPGELFF. The CDR3 bases are TGTGCCAGTAGTCAGGGGGCGCCCGGGGAGCTGTTTTTT.

This clonotype was observed at least ten times. For the CDR3, the DNA is TGCAGTGCCACAACTTCTAGCGGAGCCACCGGGGAGCTGTTTTTT. This sequence encodes CSATTSSGATGELFF. The chain couples TRBV20-1 to TRBJ2-2; 7 positions match TRBD2. This CDR3 is built from 15 residues. J lost 4 bases, V lost 6 bases, and 11 bases had no gene match. The germline CDR1 and CDR2 sequences are DFQATT and SNEGSKA (reference sequence).

This clonotype was counted many times. This chain connects TRBV4-1 to TRBJ1-1; 8 bases are a match to TRBD1. Per the germline V gene, CDR1 is MGHRA and CDR2 is YSYEKL. V gave up 0 bases and J gave up 1 base; unmatched junction bases: 7. This CDR3 has 17 residues. CDR3 amino acids: CASSQDRQGAQNTEAFF. In nucleotides, the CDR3 is TGCGCCAGCAGCCAAGATAGGCAGGGGGCGCAGAACACTGAAGCTTTCTTT.

Within the sample, this clonotype is medium-sized. This chain connects TRBV4-1 to TRBJ2-2; D tentatively reads TRBD1 or TRBD2 (6 bases each). The CDR3 runs to 16 residues. Germline CDR1 is MGHRA and CDR2 is YSYEKL. The V end was cut by 0 bases, the J end by 6 bases, with 14 bases between. The chain's CDR3 is CASSQDYFRGPGELFF. The CDR3 bases are TGCGCCAGCAGCCAAGATTATTTCCGGGGGCCCGGGGAGCTGTTTTTT.

The sample holds many counts of this clonotype. The chain joins TRBV5-1 to TRBJ2-7, with 10 bases fitting TRBD1. J lost 7 bases, V lost 0 bases, and 4 bases had no gene match. From germline, CDR1 is SGHRS and CDR2 YFSETQ. The CDR3 runs to 14 residues. The CDR3 bases are TGCGCCAGCAGCTTGGGGACAGGGGGTACGGAGCAGTACTTC. Its translation is CASSLGTGGTEQYF. The full variable domain, rest sourced from reference TRBV5-1 and TRBJ2-7, is KAGVTQTPRYLIKTRGQQVTLSCSPISGHRSVSWYQQTPGQGLQFLFEYFSETQRNKGNFPGRFSGRQFSNSRSEMNVSTLELGDSALYLCASSLGTGGTEQYFGPGTRLTVT.